Given below is one TCR beta chain in context. Its antigen remains unknown. The data were taken from a study of T cell responses to AZD1222 COVID-19 vaccine. Study results and caveats: Repertoire sampling happened only post peak T cell response. Recipients of AZD1222 seropositive at baseline numbered only 6 or 7. In a largely white British group with more females than males, clonal diversity was possibly underestimated.

Sequencing was performed with immunoSEQ multiplex PCR; in TCRdb, only in-frame clones are kept and a portion is missing. The sample includes 65,000 to 75,000 clones, under 90% seen only once; the top ten take 21%. CDR3 length: 16 amino acids. V lost 4 bases to trimming and J lost 3 bases, with 19 bases between them. The germline CDR1 and CDR2 sequences are MGHRA and YSYEKL. The chain has TRBV4-1 and TRBJ2-7, with a tentative D call TRBD2 (6 bases). The TCR originated in an adult in good health. The sequencing used peripheral blood, collected on day 0 of AZD1222 vaccination. The CDR3 DNA reads as TGCGCCAGCAGCCCACCCGGGAGCCCTACTCTCTACGAGCAGTACTTC. It yields the protein CASSPPGSPTLYEQYF.